This is a list of T cell receptor beta chains from one sample in a study of identical twins. Each CDR3 protein gets one entry after TCRdb re-called the 5' RACE reads with MiXCR. Here the sample spans about 1.7 million distinct CDR3 sequences, about 32% being singletons. The sample comprised cord blood. Receptors originate from a newborn girl in good health. The CDR3 runs from the conserved cysteine through the conserved F or W. Fields, in order: CDR3 DNA, CDR3 protein, D gene, V gene, clone size, J gene. A D gene is named only where the DNA matches it firmly. Some rows have no size entry. The others give once, few or many, or a class for an expanded clone.

cdr3_nt: TGCAGCGTTGAAGACCTTTGGGAGTCATTCCGATACAATGAGCAGTTCTTC; cdr3_aa: CSVEDLWESFRYNEQFF; d_call: .; v_call: TRBV29-1; clone_size: .; j_call: TRBJ2-1
cdr3_nt: TGTGCCAGCAGTTACCTTATCAACAGAATCCCCCTCCACTTT; cdr3_aa: CASSYLINRIPLHF; d_call: .; v_call: TRBV6-6; clone_size: few; j_call: TRBJ1-6
cdr3_nt: TGCGCCAGCACCGGAATGCTGACTAGGGGTAGAGATACGCAGTATTTT; cdr3_aa: CASTGMLTRGRDTQYF; d_call: .; v_call: TRBV10-2; clone_size: few; j_call: TRBJ2-3
cdr3_nt: TGTGCCACCAGTGAGGACATTTCTCACACCTCGCCCTACGAGCAGTACTTC; cdr3_aa: CATSEDISHTSPYEQYF; d_call: .; v_call: TRBV24-1; clone_size: few; j_call: TRBJ2-7
cdr3_nt: TGTGCCAGCAGCGTAGGGGACGTAGCCTACGAGCAGTACTTC; cdr3_aa: CASSVGDVAYEQYF; d_call: .; v_call: TRBV9; clone_size: .; j_call: TRBJ2-7
cdr3_nt: TGTGCCAGCAGCTTAGTCAGGGGTTATAATTCACCCCTCCACTTT; cdr3_aa: CASSLVRGYNSPLHF; d_call: .; v_call: TRBV7-2; clone_size: .; j_call: TRBJ1-6
cdr3_nt: TGCAGTGCCTCAAGGGCGGGGAACACTGAAGCTTTCTTT; cdr3_aa: CSASRAGNTEAFF; d_call: .; v_call: TRBV20-1; clone_size: .; j_call: TRBJ1-1
cdr3_nt: TGTGCCAGCGTGACAGGGGGGAGCAATCAGCCCCAGCATTTT; cdr3_aa: CASVTGGSNQPQHF; d_call: TRBD1; v_call: TRBV7-9; clone_size: .; j_call: TRBJ1-5
cdr3_nt: TGTGCCAGCAGTGACCATCCAATCCGGACACCGACTTACGAGCAGTACTTC; cdr3_aa: CASSDHPIRTPTYEQYF; d_call: .; v_call: TRBV25-1; clone_size: few; j_call: TRBJ2-7
cdr3_nt: TGCAGTGCTAGGGAGGTACGGAATCAGCCCCAGCATTTT; cdr3_aa: CSAREVRNQPQHF; d_call: .; v_call: TRBV20-1; clone_size: few; j_call: TRBJ1-5
cdr3_nt: TGTGCCAGCTTAAATAGCGGAGGGGGGCAAGAGACCCAGTACTTC; cdr3_aa: CASLNSGGGQETQYF; d_call: .; v_call: TRBV28; clone_size: .; j_call: TRBJ2-5
cdr3_nt: TGTGCCAGCAGCTTGGAGGTAGCGGGAGTCGGCACAGATACGCAGTATTTT; cdr3_aa: CASSLEVAGVGTDTQYF; d_call: TRBD2; v_call: TRBV5-5; clone_size: .; j_call: TRBJ2-3
cdr3_nt: TGTGCCAGCACCCCCGGCCCCAACACTGAAGCTTTCTTT; cdr3_aa: CASTPGPNTEAFF; d_call: .; v_call: TRBV14; clone_size: few; j_call: TRBJ1-1
cdr3_nt: TGTGCTAGTGGTTTTTCAGCCTACCGATACAATGAGCAGTTCTTC; cdr3_aa: CASGFSAYRYNEQFF; d_call: .; v_call: TRBV12-5; clone_size: .; j_call: TRBJ2-1
cdr3_nt: TGTGCCAGCAGTGTCCTGACGGCATCCTATGGCTACACCTTC; cdr3_aa: CASSVLTASYGYTF; d_call: .; v_call: TRBV6-1; clone_size: few; j_call: TRBJ1-2
cdr3_nt: TGTGCCAGCAGCTTAGTCGCGGGAGGGTATACCGGGGAGCTGTTTTTT; cdr3_aa: CASSLVAGGYTGELFF; d_call: TRBD2; v_call: TRBV7-8; clone_size: few; j_call: TRBJ2-2
cdr3_nt: TGTGCCAGCAGCTCCGTCGTTAATGGCTACACCTTC; cdr3_aa: CASSSVVNGYTF; d_call: .; v_call: TRBV7-9; clone_size: .; j_call: TRBJ1-2
cdr3_nt: TGTGCCAGCAGCCACCGGACTAGCGGGTCGTCCTACAATGAGCAGTACTTC; cdr3_aa: CASSHRTSGSSYNEQYF; d_call: TRBD2; v_call: TRBV3-1; clone_size: few; j_call: TRBJ2-7
cdr3_nt: TGCGCCAGCAGCTTGGGAGGGACAGGGAATCGGCCCCAGCATTTT; cdr3_aa: CASSLGGTGNRPQHF; d_call: TRBD1; v_call: TRBV5-1; clone_size: .; j_call: TRBJ1-5
cdr3_nt: TGCAGTGTCCACTTAGGGGGTCAGTGGGACAATGAGCAGTACTTC; cdr3_aa: CSVHLGGQWDNEQYF; d_call: .; v_call: TRBV20-1; clone_size: .; j_call: TRBJ2-5
cdr3_nt: TGCAGTGGACACAGGGCAGTCTATGGCTACACCTTC; cdr3_aa: CSGHRAVYGYTF; d_call: .; v_call: TRBV20-1; clone_size: few; j_call: TRBJ1-2
cdr3_nt: TGTGCCAGCAGCTTAGCGGCCCTCCCGGAGCTGTTTTTT; cdr3_aa: CASSLAALPELFF; d_call: .; v_call: TRBV7-9; clone_size: .; j_call: TRBJ2-2
cdr3_nt: TGTGCCAGCAGCCGGACCCCTTACTACGAGCAGTACTTC; cdr3_aa: CASSRTPYYEQYF; d_call: .; v_call: TRBV2; clone_size: few; j_call: TRBJ2-7
cdr3_nt: TGCGCCAGCAGCCCAATGGACCCGAACACTGAAGCTTTCTTT; cdr3_aa: CASSPMDPNTEAFF; d_call: .; v_call: TRBV5-1; clone_size: .; j_call: TRBJ1-1
cdr3_nt: TGCAGTGCTAGGGCCGGGACTTCCAATGAGCAGTTCTTC; cdr3_aa: CSARAGTSNEQFF; d_call: .; v_call: TRBV20-1; clone_size: .; j_call: TRBJ2-1
cdr3_nt: TGTGCCAGCAGCTTACTTGAGCGGGGAACAGATACGCAGTATTTT; cdr3_aa: CASSLLERGTDTQYF; d_call: TRBD2; v_call: TRBV7-2; clone_size: many; j_call: TRBJ2-3
cdr3_nt: TGCGCCAGCAGCTTGGGCCGGGAGCTGGATACGCAGTATTTT; cdr3_aa: CASSLGRELDTQYF; d_call: .; v_call: TRBV5-1; clone_size: .; j_call: TRBJ2-3
cdr3_nt: TGCAGCGTCCCTCAAGACACTGAAGCTTTCTTT; cdr3_aa: CSVPQDTEAFF; d_call: .; v_call: TRBV29-1; clone_size: .; j_call: TRBJ1-1
cdr3_nt: TGTGCCAGCAGCTTGGGGAACACAGGGAATGGCTACACCTTC; cdr3_aa: CASSLGNTGNGYTF; d_call: .; v_call: TRBV7-9; clone_size: few; j_call: TRBJ1-2
cdr3_nt: TGTGCCAGCAGAAGAGGCGGGGGGGCCAATGAGCAGTTCTTC; cdr3_aa: CASRRGGGANEQFF; d_call: TRBD2; v_call: TRBV13; clone_size: .; j_call: TRBJ2-1
cdr3_nt: TGTGCCAGCAGTCTCTACCCGACAGGGCGCGGGACCCAGTACTTC; cdr3_aa: CASSLYPTGRGTQYF; d_call: TRBD1; v_call: TRBV12-3/TRBV12-4; clone_size: .; j_call: TRBJ2-5
cdr3_nt: TGTGCCAGCAGCTTAGTTTCTAGCGCCACAGATACGCAGTATTTT; cdr3_aa: CASSLVSSATDTQYF; d_call: .; v_call: TRBV7-2; clone_size: few; j_call: TRBJ2-3
cdr3_nt: TGTGCCAGCAGCCCGACAGGCCATCAGCCCCAGCATTTT; cdr3_aa: CASSPTGHQPQHF; d_call: .; v_call: TRBV5-8; clone_size: .; j_call: TRBJ1-5
cdr3_nt: TGTGCCAGCAGGACAGCGGTCGGGAAATGCACCTTC; cdr3_aa: CASRTAVGKCTF; d_call: .; v_call: TRBV12-3/TRBV12-4; clone_size: .; j_call: TRBJ1-2
cdr3_nt: TGTGCCAGCAAAGGCCGAGGATTAAATGAGCAGTTCTTC; cdr3_aa: CASKGRGLNEQFF; d_call: .; v_call: TRBV27; clone_size: many; j_call: TRBJ2-1
cdr3_nt: TGCAGTGCTAAGGGCATAGCCAAAAACATTCAGTACTTC; cdr3_aa: CSAKGIAKNIQYF; d_call: .; v_call: TRBV20-1; clone_size: few; j_call: TRBJ2-4
cdr3_nt: TGTGCCACCAGCAGGGGTAGGCAAGAGACCCAGTACTTC; cdr3_aa: CATSRGRQETQYF; d_call: .; v_call: TRBV15; clone_size: .; j_call: TRBJ2-5
cdr3_nt: TGTGCCAGCAGCGTAGAGGTACAGGCTTATGGCTACACCTTC; cdr3_aa: CASSVEVQAYGYTF; d_call: .; v_call: TRBV9; clone_size: many; j_call: TRBJ1-2
cdr3_nt: TGTGCCAGCAGCGTCCGGACTAGCGGGTCAAAATACAATGAGCAGTACTTC; cdr3_aa: CASSVRTSGSKYNEQYF; d_call: TRBD2; v_call: TRBV11-2; clone_size: .; j_call: TRBJ2-5
cdr3_nt: TGTGCCAGCACCCTGGTAGCGGGGGTCTACAATGAGCAGTTCTTC; cdr3_aa: CASTLVAGVYNEQFF; d_call: TRBD2; v_call: TRBV12-3/TRBV12-4; clone_size: .; j_call: TRBJ2-1
cdr3_nt: TGTGCCAGCAGCCGTCCGGACAGCGGCGAGCAGTACTTC; cdr3_aa: CASSRPDSGEQYF; d_call: .; v_call: TRBV5-5; clone_size: few; j_call: TRBJ2-7
cdr3_nt: TGTGCCAGCAGACTACCTAGCGGGGGTAGCACAGATACGCAGTATTTT; cdr3_aa: CASRLPSGGSTDTQYF; d_call: TRBD2; v_call: TRBV11-1; clone_size: .; j_call: TRBJ2-3
cdr3_nt: TGTGCCAGCAGCAAAGAAGTGGCAGCGTGTGGAGATACGCAGTATTTT; cdr3_aa: CASSKEVAACGDTQYF; d_call: .; v_call: TRBV21-1; clone_size: few; j_call: TRBJ2-3
cdr3_nt: TGCAGTGCTAGAGATTGGACAGGGGGCACTGAAGCTTTCTTT; cdr3_aa: CSARDWTGGTEAFF; d_call: TRBD1; v_call: TRBV20-1; clone_size: .; j_call: TRBJ1-1
cdr3_nt: TGTGCCAGCAGCTTAGAGTTGAGGGATGTCGAGCAGTACTTC; cdr3_aa: CASSLELRDVEQYF; d_call: .; v_call: TRBV7-9; clone_size: few; j_call: TRBJ2-7
cdr3_nt: TGCAGTGCTAGTAGTCCAGGGGCTAACAATGAGCAGTTCTTC; cdr3_aa: CSASSPGANNEQFF; d_call: .; v_call: TRBV20-1; clone_size: .; j_call: TRBJ2-1
cdr3_nt: TGTGCCAGCAAAGCTACAGGAACCACTGAAGCTTTCTTT; cdr3_aa: CASKATGTTEAFF; d_call: .; v_call: TRBV6-6; clone_size: few; j_call: TRBJ1-1